This T cell receptor (beta chain) was identified in a study of response to subunit inactivated influenza vaccine. MiXCR, applied by TCRdb to the RT-PCR reads, yields one record per CDR3 protein. The table has about 540,000 distinct CDR3 sequences, approximately 22% seen once. Germline V gene data show CDR1 as SGHTA and CDR2 as FQGNSA. The CDR3 extends over 16 amino acids. Trimming took 1 base from V and 7 from J, leaving 14 bases between them. These data also formed part of another study, on T cells expressing NK-cell markers. In that study: Template switching by 5'RACE with UMIs generated the TCR beta cDNA. Among CD8+ T cells from five or six donors, dominant NKG2C+ clonotypes accounted for about 1.0-7.0%. Once again these clonotypes came out on top in the CD3+CD56-NKG2C+ fraction of several donors. The study left the HCMV specificity of expanded NKG2C+ T cell clones unresolved.

This chain uses TRBV7-2 with TRBJ1-6; D is possibly TRBD1 (6 bases). The sample in question was CD4+ T cells sorted from PBMCs, obtained roughly 13 days after vaccination. The sequence was collected from a man aged 50 or older who received an inactivated influenza vaccine. CDR3 nucleotides: TGTGCCAGCAGCTTAGTGGTTCAGGGGAGGAATTCACCCCTCCACTTT. Its translation is CASSLVVQGRNSPLHF.